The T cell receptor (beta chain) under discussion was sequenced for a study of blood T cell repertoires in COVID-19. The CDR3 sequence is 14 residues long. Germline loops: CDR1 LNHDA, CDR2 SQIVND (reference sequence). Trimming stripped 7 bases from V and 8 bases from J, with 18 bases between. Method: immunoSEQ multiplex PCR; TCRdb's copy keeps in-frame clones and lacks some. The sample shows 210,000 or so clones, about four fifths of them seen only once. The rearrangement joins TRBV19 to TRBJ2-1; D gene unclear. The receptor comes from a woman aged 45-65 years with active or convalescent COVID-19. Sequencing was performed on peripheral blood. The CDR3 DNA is TGTGCCAGTAAATCCTCTAGGAGATTGGATGAGCAGTTCTTC. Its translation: CASKSSRRLDEQFF. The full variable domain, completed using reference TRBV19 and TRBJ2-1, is DGGITQSPKYLFRKEGQNVTLSCEQNLNHDAMYWYRQDPGQGLRLIYYSQIVNDFQKGDIAEGYSVSREKKESFPLTVTSAQKNPTAFYLCASKSSRRLDEQFFGPGTRLTVL.